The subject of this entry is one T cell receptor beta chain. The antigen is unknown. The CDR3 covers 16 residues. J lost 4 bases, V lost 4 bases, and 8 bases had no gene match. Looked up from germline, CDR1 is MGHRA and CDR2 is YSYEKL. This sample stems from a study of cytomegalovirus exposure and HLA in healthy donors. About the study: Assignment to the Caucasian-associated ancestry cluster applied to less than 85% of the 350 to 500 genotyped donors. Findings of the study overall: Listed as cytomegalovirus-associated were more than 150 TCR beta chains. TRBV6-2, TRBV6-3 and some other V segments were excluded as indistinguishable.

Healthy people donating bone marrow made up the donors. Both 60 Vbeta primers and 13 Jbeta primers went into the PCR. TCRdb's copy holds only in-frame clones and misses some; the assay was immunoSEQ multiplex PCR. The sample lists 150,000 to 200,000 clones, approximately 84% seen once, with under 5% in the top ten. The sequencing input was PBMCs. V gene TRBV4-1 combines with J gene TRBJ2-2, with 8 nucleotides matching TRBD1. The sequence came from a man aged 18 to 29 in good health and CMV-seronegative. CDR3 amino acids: CASSPGQDPFTGELFF. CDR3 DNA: TGCGCCAGCAGCCCGGGACAGGACCCTTTCACCGGGGAGCTGTTTTTT.